This entry features one TCR beta chain sequence. This sample is part of a study of control samples from healthy donors and cancer patients. The CDR3 covers 19 residues. Germline trimming cut 6 bases from V and 3 bases from J; bases unmatched to any gene: 19. Germline-derived CDR1 and CDR2 are SGHNT and YYREEE (reference sequence). The data were produced by immunoSEQ multiplex PCR, yet TCRdb's version contains in-frame clones alone and is incomplete. This sample has about 180,000 clones, with around 90% found just once. The sample taken for sequencing was blood. This chain connects TRBV5-4 to TRBJ2-3; 10 positions agree with TRBD2. The TCR originated in a woman aged 45-65 years in good health. This chain's CDR3 is CASTPTRDSGGPLTDTQYF. The DNA for the CDR3 is TGTGCCAGCACGCCGACCAGAGATAGCGGGGGGCCCTTAACAGATACGCAGTATTTT.